The 14 T cell receptor beta chains presented below share a single source sample, sequenced in a study of beta chain features in type 1 diabetes. Broader study findings: Moderate yet significant TCRB CDR3 shortening was seen in Type 1 diabetes patients in all four CD4+ subsets.

The study reverse transcribed the entire isolated RNA, so it sequenced expressed TCRB transcripts. Sequencing was performed with immunoSEQ multiplex PCR; in TCRdb, only in-frame clones are kept and a portion is missing. The profile covers fewer than 450,000 clones, with approximately 13% appearing a single time and around 0.016% taken by the ten largest. No antigen has been assigned to these receptors. The sample was naive CD4+ T cells from blood. These receptors came from a woman aged 18 to 35 with type 1 diabetes.

This clone was recorded a few times. The rearrangement joins TRBV27 to TRBJ2-3, with TRBD1 identical over 8 bases. Germline trimming cut 6 bases from V and 4 bases from J; bases unmatched to any gene: 6. The CDR3 contains 14 residues. The germline V gene encodes CDR1 MNHEY and CDR2 SMNVEV (reference sequence). The CDR3 coding sequence is TGTGCCAGCAGAGTCGGACAGGGAGCAGATACGCAGTATTTT. Protein product: CASRVGQGADTQYF.

A remark on this clone: The sample carries other DNA sequences with the same CDR3. The chain uses TRBV18 and TRBJ2-1, with D maybe TRBD2 (6 bases). Germline CDR1 and CDR2: KGHSH and LQKENI. The germline V and J ends were trimmed by 3 bases and 1 base, with 7 bases remaining between them. The CDR3 extends over 14 amino acids. CDR3 bases: TGTGCCAGCTCACCGGCGGGATCCTACAATGAGCAGTTCTTC. It codes for CASSPAGSYNEQFF.

The gene calls are TRBV7-8 and TRBJ2-7, with 11 positions matching TRBD2. With V trimmed by 3 bases and J by 0 bases, 10 bases remained unmatched. Per germline, CDR1 SGHVS and CDR2 FQNEAQ. There are 18 residues in the CDR3. The CDR3 spells CASSFLTSGTISSYEQYF. CDR3 in DNA: TGTGCCAGCAGCTTCCTGACTAGCGGGACTATCTCCTCCTACGAGCAGTACTTC.

The chain recombines TRBV4-3 with TRBJ2-4, with D perhaps matching TRBD1 (5 bases). CDR1 is LGHNA, CDR2 YSLEER, per germline. The CDR3 spans 19 residues. The V end lost 0 bases, the J end lost 0 bases, and 18 bases lay between the germline ends. CDR3 nucleotides: TGCGCCAGCAGCCAAGATTTAAGGGGCGCATTTTTAGCCAAAAACATTCAGTACTTC. It specifies CASSQDLRGAFLAKNIQYF.

V gene TRBV11-2 combines with J gene TRBJ1-1; no clear D. The CDR3 has 15 residues. The V gene's germline CDR1 is SGHAT and CDR2 FQNNGV. V was cut by 5 bases and J by 1 base, with 14 bases left in between. Written as DNA, the CDR3 is TGTGCCAGCAGCCGCGAGATTCAAGCGAACACTGAAGCTTTCTTT. This translates into CASSREIQANTEAFF.

The V and J genes are TRBV6-5 and TRBJ2-1, with 11 positions matching TRBD2. CDR3 length: 14 residues. The germline V gene encodes CDR1 MNHEY and CDR2 SVGAGI. Trimming removed 6 bases from V and 7 bases from J; junction bases left unmatched: 5. CDR3 coding DNA: TGTGCCAGCAGCGCTAGCGGGAGGAGAAATGAGCAGTTCTTC. Residues: CASSASGRRNEQFF.

The chain recombines TRBV14 with TRBJ1-2; D is possibly TRBD1 (6 bases). The CDR3 covers 14 residues. Trimming shortened V by 0 bases and J by 3 bases, and 8 bases separated the two germline ends. Looked up from germline, CDR1 is SGHDN and CDR2 is FVKESK. The CDR3 here is CASSQDWTDYGYTF. The CDR3 DNA is TGTGCCAGCAGCCAAGATTGGACAGACTATGGCTACACCTTC.

The CDR3 bases are TGCGCCAGCAGCTACGGACTAGCGGGAGTATATGAGCAGTTCTTC. It codes for CASSYGLAGVYEQFF. The rearrangement joins TRBV5-1 to TRBJ2-1; 13 bases are a match to TRBD2. CDR1 is SGHRS and CDR2 is YFSETQ in the germline V gene. This CDR3 spans 15 amino acids. V lost 3 bases to trimming and J lost 8 bases; unmatched junction nucleotides: 5.

On this clone itself: The same CDR3 also results from other DNA sequences found in this sample. Here the CDR3 reads CASSPQGYTEAFF. Here the CDR3 DNA reads TGTGCCAGCTCACCCCAGGGATACACTGAAGCTTTCTTT. This chain connects TRBV18 to TRBJ1-1; TRBD1 might be the D (5 bases). The V gene's germline CDR1 is KGHSH and CDR2 LQKENI. This CDR3 has 13 residues. Trimming took off 3 bases at V and 3 bases at J, with 8 bases between the two ends.

This clone came up a few times. The chain is built from TRBV7-9 and TRBJ1-1, with 8 positions matching TRBD1. V gave up 4 bases and J gave up 4 bases; unmatched junction bases: 8. The germline gives CDR1 SEHNR, CDR2 FQNEAQ (reference sequence). The length of the CDR3 is 15 residues. The CDR3 nucleotides read TGTGCCAGCAGCTGGGAGCCAGGGGGCGGCACTGAAGCTTTCTTT. Translating gives CASSWEPGGGTEAFF.

V is TRBV4-1 and J is TRBJ2-4; D is perhaps TRBD1 (6 bases). There are 17 residues in the CDR3. Deletions cut 0 bases from V and 0 bases from J, with 12 bases between. Germline V lookup: CDR1 MGHRA, CDR2 YSYEKL. CDR3 nucleotide sequence: TGCGCCAGCAGCCAAGAGGGTCGGACAGAAGCCAAAAACATTCAGTACTTC. Protein product: CASSQEGRTEAKNIQYF.

J is TRBJ2-3 and V is TRBV18, with D possibly being TRBD2 (5 bases). This CDR3 spans 14 amino acids. V lost 6 bases to trimming and J lost 2 bases, with 12 bases between them. Germline V gene data show CDR1 as KGHSH and CDR2 as LQKENI. The CDR3 region has the DNA TGTGCCAGCTCCATCGGACTCAACACAGATACGCAGTATTTT. Its protein product is CASSIGLNTDTQYF.

The chain joins TRBV7-9 to TRBJ1-4; D may be TRBD1 (5 bases). The CDR3 contains 14 residues. Between the trimmed V and J ends, which lost 3 bases and 7 bases, there was a span of 12 bases. Germline-derived CDR1 and CDR2 are SEHNR and FQNEAQ (reference sequence). The CDR3 loop is CASSFQGWGEKLFF. DNA for the CDR3: TGTGCCAGCAGCTTTCAGGGTTGGGGTGAAAAACTGTTTTTT.

The chain combines TRBV19 with TRBJ2-6; D is unresolved. Trimming pared 4 bases from V and 0 bases from J, leaving 10 bases between. CDR1 is LNHDA and CDR2 is SQIVND in the germline V gene (reference sequence). This CDR3 spans 16 amino acids. Here the CDR3 reads CASSKQSASGANVLTF. CDR3 nucleotide sequence: TGTGCCAGTAGTAAACAGTCTGCCTCTGGGGCCAACGTCCTGACTTTC.